Below, 4 T cell receptor beta chains from the same sample are listed, as sequenced in a study of blood T cell repertoires in COVID-19. TCRdb's table, derived via immunoSEQ multiplex PCR, lists solely in-frame clones and lacks some. The sample consists of around 200,000 clones, less than 85% of them appearing once. The specimen was peripheral blood. These receptor sequences come from a woman between 65 and 79 years old with acute or convalescent COVID-19.

The chain carries TRBV5-1 and TRBJ2-1; TRBD2 might be the D (6 bases). The CDR3 is 16 residues long. Germline CDR1 and CDR2: SGHRS and YFSETQ. V was cut by 3 bases and J by 6 bases, with 19 bases left in between. The CDR3 loop is CASSSWGGAGGNEQFF. The CDR3 nucleotides are TGCGCCAGCAGCTCCTGGGGAGGAGCGGGCGGCAATGAGCAGTTCTTC. Full variable domain (remainder filled in from reference TRBV5-1 and TRBJ2-1): KAGVTQTPRYLIKTRGQQVTLSCSPISGHRSVSWYQQTPGQGLQFLFEYFSETQRNKGNFPGRFSGRQFSNSRSEMNVSTLELGDSALYLCASSSWGGAGGNEQFFGPGTRLTVL.

The V call is TRBV5-1, the J call TRBJ2-1; 8 positions match TRBD2. The length of the CDR3 is 16 residues. Germline V CDR1 and CDR2: SGHRS, YFSETQ. The V gene end was trimmed by 3 bases and the J gene end by 4 bases; junction bases not matched to a gene: 9. This chain's CDR3 is CASSSDSGLEYNEQFF. The CDR3 nucleotides read TGCGCCAGCAGCTCAGACTCGGGACTAGAGTACAATGAGCAGTTCTTC. The whole variable domain, remainder taken from reference TRBV5-1 and TRBJ2-1, is KAGVTQTPRYLIKTRGQQVTLSCSPISGHRSVSWYQQTPGQGLQFLFEYFSETQRNKGNFPGRFSGRQFSNSRSEMNVSTLELGDSALYLCASSSDSGLEYNEQFFGPGTRLTVL.

The rearrangement links TRBV3-1 (or the pseudogene TRBV3-2) to TRBJ2-1, with 13 bases aligning to TRBD2. CDR1 is LGHDT, CDR2 YNNKEL, per germline (reference sequence). V was pared by 5 bases and J by 9 bases, with 13 bases of the junction left unmatched. This CDR3 spans 17 amino acids. This CDR3 is CASSKTGLAGIGGEQFF. In DNA form, the CDR3 reads TGTGCCAGCAGCAAGACGGGACTAGCGGGAATCGGCGGTGAGCAGTTCTTC.

The V gene is TRBV12-5, the J gene TRBJ1-1; weak D call: TRBD1 (5 bases). Looked up from germline, CDR1 is LGHNT and CDR2 is FRNRAP. Trimming shortened V by 7 bases and J by 4 bases, and 16 bases separated the two germline ends. CDR3 length: 14 amino acids. CDR3 amino acids: CASAPRRRGTEAFF. CDR3 nucleotide sequence: TGTGCTAGTGCCCCTAGACGGAGGGGCACTGAAGCTTTCTTT.